One and the same sample provided the 14 T cell receptor beta chains below, sequenced in a study of blood T cell repertoires in COVID-19. The assay was immunoSEQ multiplex PCR, and TCRdb's table has in-frame clones only and misses some. This table holds under 500,000 clones, approximately 90% found once. The sample was peripheral blood. All receptors derive from a woman aged 25 to 39 with acute or convalescent COVID-19.

This chain uses TRBV12-1 with TRBJ1-2. TRBV12-1 is assigned pseudogene status. The CDR3 is made up of 11 amino acids. This CDR3 reads CTIIGGLGYTF. In DNA form, the CDR3 reads TGTACAATCATCGGGGGGCTAGGCTACACCTTC.

V is TRBV2 and J is TRBJ1-5, with D maybe TRBD1 (6 bases). Between the trimmed V and J ends, which lost 7 bases and 7 bases, there was a span of 14 bases. Germline CDR1 reads SNHLY; CDR2 reads FYNNEI. This CDR3 is built from 13 residues. The chain's CDR3 is CASTRDIEQPQHF. DNA of the CDR3: TGTGCCAGCACCAGGGACATCGAACAGCCCCAGCATTTT.

The chain employs TRBV7-2 and TRBJ2-5, with TRBD2 identical over 16 bases. J lost 6 bases, V lost 4 bases, and 11 bases had no gene match. The CDR3 has 18 residues. Germline CDR1 reads SGHTA; CDR2 reads FQGNSA. The CDR3 bases are TGTGCCAGCAGCTCAACATCCGGGACTAGCGGGGGGGCCAAGACCCAGTACTTC. Residues: CASSSTSGTSGGAKTQYF.

The CDR3 region has the DNA TGCGCCAGCAGCCAAGTGTCAGGGGTCGGCTGGTTCTTC. Its protein product is CASSQVSGVGWFF. V and J are TRBV4-1 and TRBJ2-1, with a weak D call TRBD1 (6 bases). V gave up 1 base and J gave up 15 bases, with 16 bases separating them. Germline CDR1 reads MGHRA; CDR2 reads YSYEKL. This CDR3 contains 13 residues.

The chain uses TRBV2 and TRBJ1-1, with 7 bases matching TRBD1. CDR1 SNHLY and CDR2 FYNNEI come from the germline V gene. This CDR3 contains 13 residues. With 5 bases clipped from V and 4 bases from J, the junction kept 4 bases outside the gene matches. CDR3 amino acids: CASSRQGSTEAFF. The DNA for the CDR3 is TGTGCCAGCAGTCGACAGGGCTCCACTGAAGCTTTCTTT.

The chain links TRBV7-9 to TRBJ1-3; 7 bases match TRBD1. The germline CDR1 and CDR2 sequences are SEHNR and FQNEAQ (reference sequence). This CDR3 spans 16 amino acids. After removal of 1 base from V and 4 bases from J, the junction contained 7 bases not matched to a gene. The CDR3 loop is CASSLGDRAYGNTIYF. In DNA, the CDR3 is TGTGCCAGCAGCTTAGGAGACAGGGCATACGGAAACACCATATATTTT.

This clone was counted once. The chain uses TRBV30 and TRBJ2-1; D might be TRBD2 (5 bases). V shed 4 bases and J shed 2 bases, with 21 bases lying between them. The CDR3 runs 17 residues. Germline CDR1 GTSNPN, CDR2 SVGIG (reference sequence). The CDR3 sequence: CAWNNNFGEWTYNEQFF. The CDR3 region has the DNA TGTGCCTGGAATAATAATTTTGGGGAGTGGACCTACAATGAGCAGTTCTTC.

This chain links TRBV5-1 with TRBJ1-1, with D perhaps TRBD1 (5 bases). The CDR3 length is 13 residues. The germline V and J ends were trimmed by 5 bases and 5 bases, with 13 bases remaining between them. Germline V gives CDR1 SGHRS, CDR2 YFSETQ. DNA of the CDR3: TGCGCCAGCAGGAAACAGGTAGGAACTGAAGCTTTCTTT. Protein sequence: CASRKQVGTEAFF.

This sequence joins TRBV27 and TRBJ1-2, with a possible D match to TRBD1 (5 bases). Germline V gene lookup returns CDR1 MNHEY and CDR2 SMNVEV (reference sequence). The V end was cut by 6 bases, the J end by 8 bases, with 16 bases between. The CDR3 runs 13 residues. CDR3 DNA: TGTGCCAGCAGGGCCCCGGCAGGGTTCGGCTACACCTTC. Translation gives CASRAPAGFGYTF.

The chain recombines TRBV4-1 with TRBJ2-3, with D perhaps TRBD2 (6 bases). Trimming left V 1 base short and J 5 bases short, with 22 bases between. The CDR3 totals 18 residues. CDR1 MGHRA and CDR2 YSYEKL come from the germline V gene. The CDR3 DNA sequence: TGCGCCAGCAGCCAAGTGACTACTCAGTTGGGGGGAGGAGATACGCAGTATTTT. This translates into CASSQVTTQLGGGDTQYF.

The rearrangement uses TRBV2 and TRBJ2-5, with D maybe TRBD2 (6 bases). The CDR3 loop spans 15 amino acids. CDR1 is SNHLY, CDR2 FYNNEI, per germline. Trimming shortened V by 3 bases and J by 0 bases, and 11 bases separated the two germline ends. The CDR3 sequence: CASSDNRGDQETQYF. The CDR3 DNA reads as TGTGCCAGCAGTGACAATCGCGGGGACCAAGAGACCCAGTACTTC. The complete variable domain, with remaining parts taken from reference TRBV2 and TRBJ2-5, reads EPEVTQTPSHQVTQMGQEVILRCVPISNHLYFYWYRQILGQKVEFLVSFYNNEISEKSEIFDDQFSVERPDGSNFTLKIRSTKLEDSAMYFCASSDNRGDQETQYFGPGTRLLVL.

In the case of this clone: The sample holds other DNA sequences that translate to the same CDR3. The chain joins TRBV3-1 (or the pseudogene TRBV3-2) to TRBJ2-1; D is uncertain. The germline V gene has CDR1 LGHDT and CDR2 YNNKEL (reference sequence). The CDR3 spans 12 residues. Trimming stripped 3 bases from V and 9 bases from J, with 9 bases between. The CDR3 here is CASSQSAGEQFF. As DNA, the CDR3 is TGTGCCAGCAGCCAGAGTGCAGGTGAGCAGTTCTTC.

This chain connects TRBV28 to TRBJ1-2; D ambiguous. Trimming took 2 bases from V and 8 from J, leaving 9 bases between them. The CDR3 sequence is 12 residues long. CDR1 and CDR2 from the germline V gene are MDHEN and SYDVKM. CDR3 nucleotides: TGTGCCAGCAGTTTACTAAATCACGGCTACACCTTC. Its translation is CASSLLNHGYTF.

This clone appeared a few times. The rearrangement links TRBV7-3 to TRBJ2-4; D uncertain. In germline, CDR1 is SGHTA, CDR2 FQGTGA. V lost 7 bases, J lost 7 bases, and 20 bases lay in between. The CDR3 length is 15 residues. Written as DNA, the CDR3 is TGTGCCAGCACCAGTAGCTCCCCAGACCCCAACATTCAGTACTTC. Translated, it gives CASTSSSPDPNIQYF. Looking up the rest from reference TRBV7-3 and TRBJ2-4 gives the full variable domain: GAGVSQTPSNKVTEKGKYVELRCDPISGHTALYWYRQSLGQGPEFLIYFQGTGAADDSGLPNDRFFAVRPEGSVSTLKIQRTERGDSAVYLCASTSSSPDPNIQYFGAGTRLSVL.